One and the same sample provided the 13 T cell receptor beta chains below, sequenced in a study of cytomegalovirus exposure and HLA in healthy donors. The PCR used 60 Vbeta and 13 Jbeta primers. Data came from immunoSEQ multiplex PCR; TCRdb stores just in-frame clones and leaves some out. The sample shows 180,000 or so clones, approximately 85% of them seen only once. The specimen was PBMCs. The receptors shown here come from a man younger than 30 in good health and CMV-seropositive.

The rearrangement joins TRBV5-1 to TRBJ2-3; TRBD2 matches at 7 bases. V shed 4 bases, J shed 2 bases, and the junction held 10 bases outside the gene matches. CDR1 and CDR2 from the germline V gene are SGHRS and YFSETQ. The CDR3 sequence is 16 residues long. DNA of the CDR3: TGCGCCAGCAGCCTTAAGCGGGGCCTGATCACAGATACGCAGTATTTT. It yields the protein CASSLKRGLITDTQYF.

This clone occurred a few times. This chain joins TRBV5-1 and TRBJ1-2; 8 bases fit TRBD1. Germline-derived CDR1 and CDR2 are SGHRS and YFSETQ. This CDR3 comprises 16 residues. With V trimmed by 4 bases and J by 3 bases, 11 bases remained unmatched. Here the CDR3 reads CASSPNTNRGYYGYTF. For the CDR3, the DNA is TGCGCCAGCAGCCCGAATACCAACAGGGGGTACTATGGCTACACCTTC.

The chain combines TRBV4-1 with TRBJ1-4; 10 nucleotides match TRBD1. V trimming: 0 bases; J trimming: 10 bases; junction bases outside the gene matches: 8. The CDR3 extends over 16 amino acids. Germline CDR1 reads MGHRA; CDR2 reads YSYEKL. Here the CDR3 reads CASSQESPRDRGKLFF. In DNA, the CDR3 is TGCGCCAGCAGCCAAGAATCCCCCCGGGACAGGGGAAAACTGTTTTTT.

The V call is TRBV4-3, the J call TRBJ2-7, with D possibly TRBD1 on 6 matching bases. The length of the CDR3 is 15 residues. Germline V gene lookup returns CDR1 LGHNA and CDR2 YSLEER. The V and J ends lost 0 bases and 4 bases respectively, with 13 bases between them. This chain's CDR3 is CASSQDRGQLYEQYF. CDR3 coding DNA: TGCGCCAGCAGCCAAGATCGAGGACAGCTTTACGAGCAGTACTTC.

The V and J genes are TRBV6-1 and TRBJ2-3, with 7 bases that match TRBD2. The CDR3 totals 15 residues. The junction had 11 bases not matched to a gene; V was cut back by 9 bases and J by 2 bases. CDR1 is MNHNS, CDR2 SASEGT, per germline. CDR3 loop: CASTTAGTYTDTQYF. The CDR3, as DNA: TGTGCCAGTACGACAGCGGGGACCTACACAGATACGCAGTATTTT.

This chain connects TRBV7-9 to TRBJ1-1; D might be TRBD1 (6 bases). The V and J ends lost 5 bases and 2 bases respectively, with 18 bases between them. From germline, CDR1 is SEHNR and CDR2 FQNEAQ (reference sequence). The CDR3 contains 16 residues. The CDR3 DNA follows: TGTGCCAGCAGCAAATACTTCGGGACAACAAACACTGAAGCTTTCTTT. It encodes CASSKYFGTTNTEAFF. The entire variable domain, with the rest obtained from reference TRBV7-9 and TRBJ1-1, is as follows: DTGVSQNPRHKITKRGQNVTFRCDPISEHNRLYWYRQTLGQGPEFLTYFQNEAQLEKSRLLSDRFSAERPKGSFSTLEIQRTEQGDSAMYLCASSKYFGTTNTEAFFGQGTRLTVV.

Concerning this clone: At one boundary the junction diverges from the germline segment, which might be a read error. In the same sample, other DNA sequences code for this CDR3. This rearrangement joins TRBV7-2 to TRBJ1-2; perhaps TRBD1 as D (5 bases). Germline V CDR1 and CDR2: SGHTA, FQGNSA. CDR3 size: 15 residues. In DNA form, the CDR3 reads TGTGCCAGCAGCTTTACCAGGGTTCCCTCAAATGGCTATACCTTC. Translating it yields CASSFTRVPSNGYTF.

The rearrangement joins TRBV5-4 to TRBJ2-5, with a weak D call TRBD1 (6 bases). The CDR3 contains 14 residues. Per the germline V gene, CDR1 is SGHNT and CDR2 is YYREEE (reference sequence). V lost 5 bases to trimming and J lost 2 bases, with 13 bases between them. The CDR3 DNA is TGTGCCAGCAGGGACAGACTTACTCAAGAGACCCAGTACTTC. Translating gives CASRDRLTQETQYF.

The genes are TRBV18 and TRBJ2-3; 11 bases map to TRBD2. The CDR3 is made up of 15 amino acids. Germline V gene lookup returns CDR1 KGHSH and CDR2 LQKENI. V shed 3 bases and J 3 bases; nucleotides not matched to a gene: 2. CDR3 bases: TGTGCCAGCTCACCGACTAGCGGGGCGACAGATACGCAGTATTTT. The encoded protein is CASSPTSGATDTQYF.

This clone was seen a single time. This chain uses TRBV19 with TRBJ2-7; TRBD1 matches 9 bases. From germline, CDR1 is LNHDA and CDR2 SQIVND (reference sequence). V lost 7 bases to trimming and J lost 4 bases; unmatched junction nucleotides: 5. The CDR3 sequence is 13 residues long. The CDR3 region is CASKDRGTYEQYF. CDR3 nucleotides: TGTGCCAGTAAGGACAGGGGAACATACGAGCAGTACTTC.

V usage is TRBV25-1 and J usage is TRBJ1-6; 8 bases are shared with TRBD1. V was clipped by 4 bases and J by 7 bases; unmatched bases: 6. Germline V gene data show CDR1 as MGHDK and CDR2 as SYGVNS. The CDR3 is made up of 15 amino acids. For the CDR3, the DNA is TGTGCCAGCAGTGCCCGGACAGGGCTGAATTCACCCCTCCACTTT. Encoded protein: CASSARTGLNSPLHF.

The genes are TRBV5-1 and TRBJ1-6, with 9 bases that match TRBD1. The V segment lost 4 bases and the J segment 8 bases; nucleotides outside the gene matches: 7. The CDR3 is 15 residues long. Germline values: CDR1 SGHRS, CDR2 YFSETQ. CDR3 sequence reads: CASSRIRQGDSPLHF. CDR3 DNA: TGCGCCAGCAGCCGGATAAGACAGGGGGATTCACCCCTCCACTTT.

The chain combines TRBV28 with TRBJ2-5; 9 nucleotides line up with TRBD1. V gave up 5 bases and J gave up 5 bases; unmatched junction bases: 9. CDR3 size: 15 residues. CDR1 and CDR2 from the germline V gene are MDHEN and SYDVKM. The CDR3 loop reads CASSPGQGLPETQYF. In DNA, the CDR3 is TGTGCCAGCAGTCCGGGACAGGGATTACCGGAGACCCAGTACTTC.